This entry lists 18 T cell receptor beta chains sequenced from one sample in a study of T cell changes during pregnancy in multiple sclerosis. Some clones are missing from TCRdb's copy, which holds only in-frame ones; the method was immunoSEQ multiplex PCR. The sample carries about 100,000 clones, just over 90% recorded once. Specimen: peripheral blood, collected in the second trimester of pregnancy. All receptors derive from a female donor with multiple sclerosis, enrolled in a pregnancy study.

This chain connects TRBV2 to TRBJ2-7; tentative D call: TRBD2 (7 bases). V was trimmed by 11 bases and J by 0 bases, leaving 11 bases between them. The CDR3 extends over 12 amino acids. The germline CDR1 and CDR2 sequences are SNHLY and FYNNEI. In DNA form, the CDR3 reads TGTGCCGTTAGGGGGGGCTCCTACGAGCAGTACTTC. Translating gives CAVRGGSYEQYF.

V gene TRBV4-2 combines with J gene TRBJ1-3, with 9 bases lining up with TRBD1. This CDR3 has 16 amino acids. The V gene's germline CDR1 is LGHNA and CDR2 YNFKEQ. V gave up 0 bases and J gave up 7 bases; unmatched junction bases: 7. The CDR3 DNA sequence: TGTGCCAGCAGCCAAGATGGGACAGGGACGGGGAACACCATATATTTT. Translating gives CASSQDGTGTGNTIYF.

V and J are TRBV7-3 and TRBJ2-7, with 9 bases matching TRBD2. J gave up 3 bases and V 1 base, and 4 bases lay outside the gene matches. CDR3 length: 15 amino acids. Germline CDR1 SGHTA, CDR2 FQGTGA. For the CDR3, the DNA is TGTGCCAGCAGCTTAAGTAGCGGGGGCTTCTACGAGCAGTACTTC. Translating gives CASSLSSGGFYEQYF. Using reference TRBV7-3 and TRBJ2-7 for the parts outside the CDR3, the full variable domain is GAGVSQTPSNKVTEKGKYVELRCDPISGHTALYWYRQSLGQGPEFLIYFQGTGAADDSGLPNDRFFAVRPEGSVSTLKIQRTERGDSAVYLCASSLSSGGFYEQYFGPGTRLTVT.

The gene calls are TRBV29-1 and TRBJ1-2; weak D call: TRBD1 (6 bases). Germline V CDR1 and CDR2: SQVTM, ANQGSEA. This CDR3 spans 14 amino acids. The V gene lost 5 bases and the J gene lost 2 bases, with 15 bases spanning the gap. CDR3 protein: CSVFNTGTNYGYTF. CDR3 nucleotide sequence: TGCAGCGTTTTTAATACCGGGACAAACTATGGCTACACCTTC.

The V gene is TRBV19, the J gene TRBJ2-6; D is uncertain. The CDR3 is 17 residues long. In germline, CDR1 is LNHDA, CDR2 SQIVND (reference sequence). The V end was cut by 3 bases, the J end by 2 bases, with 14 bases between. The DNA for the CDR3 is TGTGCCAGTAGTATCCGGTTGGTAGAGGCTGGGGCCAACGTCCTGACTTTC. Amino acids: CASSIRLVEAGANVLTF.

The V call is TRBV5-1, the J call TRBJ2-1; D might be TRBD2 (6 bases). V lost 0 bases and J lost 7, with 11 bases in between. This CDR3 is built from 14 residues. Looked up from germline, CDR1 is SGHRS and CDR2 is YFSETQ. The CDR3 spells CASSLAGTQNEQFF. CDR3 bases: TGCGCCAGCAGCTTGGCTGGGACTCAAAATGAGCAGTTCTTC. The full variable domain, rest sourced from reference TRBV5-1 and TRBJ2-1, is KAGVTQTPRYLIKTRGQQVTLSCSPISGHRSVSWYQQTPGQGLQFLFEYFSETQRNKGNFPGRFSGRQFSNSRSEMNVSTLELGDSALYLCASSLAGTQNEQFFGPGTRLTVL.

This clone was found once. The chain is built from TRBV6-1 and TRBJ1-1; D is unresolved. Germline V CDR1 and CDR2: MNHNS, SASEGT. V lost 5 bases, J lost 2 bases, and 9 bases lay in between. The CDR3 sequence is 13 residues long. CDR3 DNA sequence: TGTGCCAGCAGTAGAGAACTTAACACTGAAGCTTTCTTT. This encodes CASSRELNTEAFF.

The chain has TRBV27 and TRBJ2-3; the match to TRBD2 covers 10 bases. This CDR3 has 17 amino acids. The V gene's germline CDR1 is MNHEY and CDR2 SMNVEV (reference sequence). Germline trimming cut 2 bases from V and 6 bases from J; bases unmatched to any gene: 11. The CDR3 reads CASSLKGLAVRWDTQYF. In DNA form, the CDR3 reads TGTGCCAGCAGTTTAAAAGGACTAGCGGTGCGATGGGATACGCAGTATTTT.

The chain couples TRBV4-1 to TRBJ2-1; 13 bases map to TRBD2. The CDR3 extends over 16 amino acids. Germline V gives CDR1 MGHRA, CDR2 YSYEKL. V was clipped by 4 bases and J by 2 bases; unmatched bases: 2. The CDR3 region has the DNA TGCGCCAGCAGCCTCGGGACTAGCGGGACCTACAATGAGCAGTTCTTC. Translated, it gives CASSLGTSGTYNEQFF.

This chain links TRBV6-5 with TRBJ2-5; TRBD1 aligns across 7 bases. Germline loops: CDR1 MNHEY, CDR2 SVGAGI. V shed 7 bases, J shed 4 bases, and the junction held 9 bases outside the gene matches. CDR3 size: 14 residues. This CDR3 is CASTPWDSRETQYF. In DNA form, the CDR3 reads TGTGCCAGCACTCCTTGGGACAGCCGAGAGACCCAGTACTTC.

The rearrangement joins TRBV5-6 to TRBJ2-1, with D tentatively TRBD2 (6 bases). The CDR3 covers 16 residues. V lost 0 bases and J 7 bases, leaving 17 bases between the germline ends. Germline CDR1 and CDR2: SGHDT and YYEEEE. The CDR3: CASSLGLGGGRNEQFF. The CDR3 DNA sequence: TGTGCCAGCAGCTTGGGACTTGGGGGAGGAAGGAATGAGCAGTTCTTC.

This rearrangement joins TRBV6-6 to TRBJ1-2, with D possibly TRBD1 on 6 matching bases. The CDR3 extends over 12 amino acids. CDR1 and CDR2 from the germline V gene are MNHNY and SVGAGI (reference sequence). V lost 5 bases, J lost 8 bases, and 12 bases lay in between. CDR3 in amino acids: CASSEGERGYTF. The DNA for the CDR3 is TGTGCCAGCAGTGAGGGGGAAAGAGGCTACACCTTC.

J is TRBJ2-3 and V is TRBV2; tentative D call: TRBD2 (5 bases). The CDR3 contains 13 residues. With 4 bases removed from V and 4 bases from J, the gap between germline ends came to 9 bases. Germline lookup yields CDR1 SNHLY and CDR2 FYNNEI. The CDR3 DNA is TGTGCCAGCAGTGGATCGCGGGCAGATACGCAGTATTTT. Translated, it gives CASSGSRADTQYF.

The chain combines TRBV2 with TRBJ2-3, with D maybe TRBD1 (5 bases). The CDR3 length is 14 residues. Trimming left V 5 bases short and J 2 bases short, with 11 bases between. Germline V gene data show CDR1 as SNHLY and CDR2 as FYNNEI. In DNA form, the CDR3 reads TGTGCCAGCAGTCAGCAGGGCGCCACAGATACGCAGTATTTT. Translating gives CASSQQGATDTQYF.

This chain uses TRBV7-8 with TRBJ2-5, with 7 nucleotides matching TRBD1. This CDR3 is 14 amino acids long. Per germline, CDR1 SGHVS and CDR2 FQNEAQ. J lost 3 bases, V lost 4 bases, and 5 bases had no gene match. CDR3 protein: CASSSNRGKETQYF. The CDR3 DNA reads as TGTGCCAGCAGCTCAAACAGGGGAAAAGAGACCCAGTACTTC.

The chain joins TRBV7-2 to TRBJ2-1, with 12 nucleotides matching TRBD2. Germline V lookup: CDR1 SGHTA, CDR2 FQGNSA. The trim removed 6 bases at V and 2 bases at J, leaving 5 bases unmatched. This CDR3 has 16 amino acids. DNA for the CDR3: TGTGCCAGCAGGCCGAGGACTAGCGGGGCCTACAATGAGCAGTTCTTC. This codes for CASRPRTSGAYNEQFF.

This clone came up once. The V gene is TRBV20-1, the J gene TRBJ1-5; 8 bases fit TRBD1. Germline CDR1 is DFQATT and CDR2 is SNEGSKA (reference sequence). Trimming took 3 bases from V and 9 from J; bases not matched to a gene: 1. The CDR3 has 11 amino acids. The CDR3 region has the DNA TGCAGTGCTAGGACAGGGGTGCCCCAGCATTTT. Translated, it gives CSARTGVPQHF.

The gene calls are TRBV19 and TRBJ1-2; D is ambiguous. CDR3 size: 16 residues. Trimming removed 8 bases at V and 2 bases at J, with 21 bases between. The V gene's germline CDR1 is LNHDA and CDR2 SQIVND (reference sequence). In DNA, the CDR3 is TGTGCCAGTTCCTTATCCGGAGGTCGAGGGAACTATGGCTACACCTTC. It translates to CASSLSGGRGNYGYTF.